The 2 T cell receptor beta chains given below trace back to one sample, sequenced in a study of shared clonotypes between healthy human individuals. Clones were sequenced by immunoSEQ multiplex PCR, and TCRdb holds only the in-frame ones, with some missing. The sample includes 2.3 million or so clones, approximately 95% of them seen just once. The sequenced sample consisted of naive CD4+ T cells from PBMCs. Indicated subset: CD45RA+ positively selected. The receptors stem from a man between 18 and 35 years old in good health. Some clones in this sample may be carry-over from other donors' samples.

The V call is TRBV18, the J call TRBJ1-1, with D hard to call. V was shortened by 2 bases and J by 7 bases, with 11 bases between the two germline ends. Germline lookup yields CDR1 KGHSH and CDR2 LQKENI. This CDR3 contains 13 residues. DNA of the CDR3: TGTGCCAGCTCACCAAACTTAGAGGTTGAAGCTTTCTTT. Protein sequence: CASSPNLEVEAFF.

This chain connects TRBV28 to TRBJ1-5; D is unresolved. Germline V gene sequence: CDR1 MDHEN, CDR2 SYDVKM. Trimming left V 4 bases short and J 2 bases short, with 12 bases between. CDR3 length: 15 residues. This CDR3 reads CASSSPRKGNQPQHF. CDR3 nucleotide sequence: TGTGCCAGCAGTTCCCCTCGGAAGGGCAATCAGCCCCAGCATTTT.